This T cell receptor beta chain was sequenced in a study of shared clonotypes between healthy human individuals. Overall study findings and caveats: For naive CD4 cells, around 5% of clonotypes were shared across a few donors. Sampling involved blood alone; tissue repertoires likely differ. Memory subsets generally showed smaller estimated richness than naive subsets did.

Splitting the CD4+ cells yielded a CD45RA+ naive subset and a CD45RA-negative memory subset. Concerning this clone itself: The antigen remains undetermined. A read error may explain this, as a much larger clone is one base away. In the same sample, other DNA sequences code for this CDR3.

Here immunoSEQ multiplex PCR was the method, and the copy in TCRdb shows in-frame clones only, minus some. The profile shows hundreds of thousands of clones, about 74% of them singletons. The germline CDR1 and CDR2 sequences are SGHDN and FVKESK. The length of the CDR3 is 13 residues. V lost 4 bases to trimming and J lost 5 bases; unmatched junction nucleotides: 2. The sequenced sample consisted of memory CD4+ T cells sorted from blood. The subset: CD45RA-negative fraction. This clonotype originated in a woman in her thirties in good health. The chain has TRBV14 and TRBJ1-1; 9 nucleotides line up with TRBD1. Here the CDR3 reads CASSRQGDTEAFF. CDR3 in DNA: TGTGCCAGCAGCCGACAGGGGGATACTGAAGCTTTCTTT.